Included here is one T cell receptor (beta chain) sequence, with context. The specificity of this receptor is unknown. One base away there is no much larger clone; base qualities are not given. In total, about 650 healthy bone marrow donors made up the cohort. All cohort members were sampled while nominally healthy, although unrecorded immune exposures were likely present. The donor tested CMV seronegative and was one of the 352 seronegative cohort members. A peripheral blood sample was provided by each donor, and peripheral blood mononuclear cells were used for TCR beta sequencing. Genomic DNA was extracted from the blood cell samples with the Qiagen DNeasy Blood Extraction Kit. Library generation was performed with the immunoSEQ multiplex PCR assay. For the multiplex PCR, a mixture combining 60 forward primers for TCR Vbeta segments and 13 reverse primers for TCR Jbeta segments was used. A multiplex PCR assay on genomic DNA amplified the CDR3 region of rearranged TCR beta genes. Amplified TCR beta libraries were sequenced as 87-base-pair reads on the Illumina HiSeq System. The study's own analysis went as follows. A later analysis counted some 80 million unique TCR beta chains across the 650 to 800 repertoires, and 9 million to 14 million of these chains were shared by at least two donors. A nearest-neighbor algorithm error-corrected the raw reads and collapsed the reads into unique sequences, merging closely related sequences to remove PCR and sequencing errors. Alignment of CDR3 sequences to IMGT reference sequences was used to assign V, D and J gene segments. Each retained sequence needed at least a six-nucleotide match to both a V gene segment and a J gene segment. Rearrangements were called productive when the CDR3 lacked stop codons and stayed in frame with V and J; all others were non-productive. CDR3 was defined by IMGT convention, running from the second conserved V-encoded cysteine to the conserved J-encoded phenylalanine. Sequences without an unambiguous match to a single V gene segment were excluded from the earlier analysis of about 630 of the donors. In an earlier analysis of some 590 of the donors, a V segment was called functional when productive rearrangements were above 56.7%, and segregating when the standard deviation between donors exceeded 5%. A statistical classification framework was built for diagnosing cytomegalovirus status from the catalog of TCR beta chain sequences. In a later analysis, TCR nucleotide sequences were compared against IMGT/GENE-DB human TR gene sequences so that V and J genes could be assigned. Using the TCRdist pipeline, a later analysis assigned CDR3 sequences along with most-parsimonious VDJ recombination scenarios. A later analysis defined each TCR beta chain by its CDR3 amino acid sequence plus V-gene family, and excluded reads lacking a unique V-gene family. In a later analysis, a few hundred highly shared, low-generation-probability nucleotide sequences were removed to address suspected cross-contamination and a sequencing artifact. A later analysis calculated a clonal expansion index for each public chain from normalized within-repertoire ranks of inferred template counts. In a later analysis, generation probabilities were computed using a VDJ recombination model fitted to out-of-frame rearrangements, and the results were checked against IGoR. Hypergeometric tests were used in a later analysis to score TCR-TCR, TCR-HLA and TCR-CMV co-occurrence, with a repertoire-size bias correction applied to the TCR pairs. To estimate false discovery rates, a later analysis permuted the HLA or CMV assignments 20 times. In a later analysis, co-occurring TCRs were grouped using DBSCAN, with TCRdist sequence similarity added in when clustering inside HLA-allele-positive subsets. For co-occurrence clustering, repertoires with fewer than 30,000 or more than 120,000 public chains were excluded, along with roughly 5 repertoires with anomalous nucleotide sharing. TCRdb obtained this table from immuneACCESS and retained in-frame rearrangements with V and J assigned. These tables miss some clones; where compared with another copy, unresolved V genes account for less than half of the shortfall, and the remainder is unexplained. D and trimming come from the DNA, and the V and J calls and clone size come from that table. Within this sample are about 110,000 clones, with roughly 69% of them counted one time only. The ten most abundant clones make up 2% to 2.5% of the sample.

These data are taken from a study of cytomegalovirus exposure and HLA in healthy donors (dated by TCRdb to 2015 to 2018). In the study overall: An earlier analysis of some 600 of the donors reported under 300 Gb of sequence data and about 120 million unique TCR beta sequences obtained from approximately 180 million T cells. An early release that covered about 640 HLA-typed donors contained 250 to 350 gigabases of sequencing data and some 87 million unique TCR sequences. Of the roughly 400 genotyped donors, less than 90% were placed in the genetic ancestry cluster associated with self-reported Caucasian donors. The aim of the study was to test whether cataloging public T cell receptors could identify signatures of past pathogen exposure. The T cell repertoires of roughly 660 subjects were profiled by immunosequencing and related to cytomegalovirus serostatus. Along with the approximately 620-subject first cohort, a separate validation cohort of over a hundred different subjects was used. High-throughput TCR immunosequencing, statistical association of individual TCRs with disease status, and machine learning were combined to predict cytomegalovirus infection status. To study patterns of TCR occurrence, a later analysis re-analyzed previously published TCR beta repertoires from under 750 donors and added high-resolution HLA genotyping. In the later analysis, no new phenotypic data were used to find candidate immune exposures; instead, reliance was placed on TCR beta sequences and their occurrence across donors. To decide whether each TCR beta V gene segment behaved as functional or pseudogenic, an earlier analysis of 587 of the donors relied on high-throughput TCR beta sequencing. Alongside the repertoire data, information on donor age, sex, ethnicity and CMV serostatus was compiled. A later genetic analysis used genome-wide SNP genotypes for about 55% of the 666 donors, treating that subset as a discovery cohort. All discovery cohort repertoires had been generated on a single sequencing platform. HLA typing included class I and class II loci at four-digit resolution. The number of typed donors differed by locus: about 620-630 for A, B, C, DRB1 and DQB1; approximately 520 for DQA1; approximately 610 for DPA1; and approximately 450 for DPB1. A handful of DR-DQ haplotypes were handled as single units for association and clustering because linkage in the cohort was strong. Among some 410 genotyped donors of the cohort, an average of approximately 220,000 unique TCR beta nucleotide sequences was sequenced per donor, of which 15% to 20% were non-productive. Results the study describes overall, beyond this receptor: In a later genetic analysis, a missense DCLRE1C variant was associated with V-gene and J-gene trimming of TCR beta chains, and the association was replicated in an independent cohort. Compared with equally common non-associated chains, HLA-associated TCR beta chains in a later analysis were more clonally expanded and had lower generation probabilities. Most TCR sequences were observed very rarely across donors, whereas some public TCRs were present in many individuals. In this cohort, only TCR beta chains were sequenced, and detectable features were limited by the absence of alpha or paired-chain data. In a later analysis, several top co-occurrence clusters were reported to appear linked to parvovirus B19, influenza, CMV and Epstein-Barr virus. Because counts were too low, approximately 18 rarely observed V segments, including chromosome 9 orphons, were excluded from the earlier analysis of around 590 of the donors. Linkage disequilibrium might explain the correlated functional status among segregating V segments, but an unknown experimental factor could not be ruled out. The 87-base-pair reads could not distinguish some IMGT-functional V segments, including TRBV6-2 and TRBV6-3, so those segments were excluded. A few of the identified cytomegalovirus-associated TCR beta chains were confirmed in vitro to be specific for cytomegalovirus antigens. Immune exposure information for the cohort was limited to CMV serostatus. A later analysis found that most CMV-associated TCR beta chains appeared HLA-restricted, with HLA associations seemingly driven largely by CMV exposure. The presence/absence analyses assumed that sequencing depth was roughly uniform across donors, and that assumption may not be true. A further reported finding was that TCR beta sequences accurately predicted the HLA-A and HLA-B alleles for most subjects in the first cohort. An earlier analysis of some 560 of the donors showed that most TCR beta V segments appeared in productive rearrangements either about 90% or about 30% of the time, which broadly matched IMGT annotations. A total of around 150 TCR beta chains were listed by the study as associated with cytomegalovirus. A later analysis found that TCR association rates varied across HLA loci, with DRB1 alleles showing the most associated TCRs and HLA-C alleles the fewest. Compared with the approximately 710-donor mean, donors in an Asian-associated ancestry cluster had fewer N-insertions in productive TCRs, according to a later genetic analysis. A later analysis associated 15,000 or so TCR beta sequences with specific HLA alleles at a false discovery rate of 0.05. The classifier was reported to diagnose cytomegalovirus status with high specificity and sensitivity in both the original cohort and the validation cohort. Because HLA typing was missing for some donors at each locus, association tests included only the typed subset. When HLA alleles, especially DR and DQ, strongly co-occurred, attributing TCR associations to individual alleles was difficult. A cluster of highly shared sequence variants was judged likely to represent a technical artifact of the sequencing pipeline. It was suggested by the authors that the approach could potentially be generalized to other disease states and immunological phenotypes.

From cysteine to phenylalanine, the CDR3 is 14 amino acids long. Of all the DNA, just the CDR3 is kept, 42 bases in frame from base 1. V gives up 0 bases and J gives up 2 bases, and the segment between their germline ends measures 8 bases. From the germline V gene (reference sequence), CDR1 is SGHNT and CDR2 is YYREEE. Sequences were obtained from PBMCs. The sequence joins TRBV5-4 to TRBJ2-5, with no confidently assigned D gene. This TCR was sampled from a woman in her thirties in good health and CMV-seronegative. The nucleotide sequence reads as follows: TGTGCCAGCAGCTTGGCCGCCAGACAAGAGACCCAGTACTTC. It specifies CASSLAARQETQYF.